Below, one T cell receptor (beta chain) is given with its context. Its antigen is still unknown. The data derive from a study of shared clonotypes between healthy human individuals. General observations from the study: Clonotypes not shared had lower generation probabilities than those common to all four donors.

Germline V gives CDR1 MDHEN, CDR2 SYDVKM. V lost 6 bases to trimming and J lost 5 bases; unmatched junction nucleotides: 11. The CDR3 has 15 amino acids. Researchers partitioned CD4+ cells into CD45RA+ naive and CD45RA-negative memory subsets. Only in-frame clones appear in the TCRdb table, and some are missing; sequencing was by immunoSEQ multiplex PCR. The data hold about 1 million clones, with approximately 70% observed a single time. V usage is TRBV28 and J usage is TRBJ2-5; 8 nucleotides align to TRBD1. Input material: memory CD4+ T cells sorted from blood. Sample subset: CD45RA-negative fraction. The sequence derives from a young man in good health. CDR3 in amino acids: CASSLTGTGFETQYF. DNA of the CDR3: TGTGCCAGCAGCCTCACCGGGACAGGCTTTGAGACCCAGTACTTC.